This is a list of T cell receptor beta chains from one sample in a study of T cells after posttransplantation cyclophosphamide. Profiling relied on immunoSEQ multiplex PCR, and the TCRdb table lists in-frame clones only, not all of them. The record shows tens of thousands of clones for this sample, with no singletons present. The sequenced sample consisted of PBMCs. These receptors were obtained from a man aged 45-65 years in good health, CMV-negative, and a related stem cell transplant donor. Both conserved end residues are part of each CDR3. D genes are given only for firm matches. Clone size is given for some rows only: seen once, a few or many times, or a class if the clone is expanded.

TRBD2,TRBJ2-1,many,TRBV2,CASRASGRADEQFF,TGTGCCAGCAGGGCTAGCGGGAGGGCCGATGAGCAGTTCTTC
.,TRBJ1-6,many,TRBV7-3,CASSLRQDNSPLHF,TGTGCCAGCAGCTTAAGACAAGATAATTCACCCCTCCACTTT
TRBD1,TRBJ1-1,many,TRBV27,CASSDRGRLENTEAFF,TGTGCCAGCAGTGACAGGGGGCGCTTAGAGAACACTGAAGCTTTCTTT
TRBD2,TRBJ2-1,many,TRBV6-1,CASSPRTSNEQFF,TGTGCCAGCAGTCCTAGGACTAGTAACGAGCAGTTCTTC
TRBD2,TRBJ2-7,many,TRBV19,CASSHGLADYEQYF,TGTGCCAGTAGCCACGGACTAGCGGACTACGAGCAGTACTTC
.,TRBJ1-1,many,TRBV4-3,CASSQDHELGGTEAFF,TGCGCCAGCAGCCAAGATCATGAGTTAGGGGGCACTGAAGCTTTCTTT
.,TRBJ1-1,many,TRBV4-3,CASSSDRNTEAFF,TGCGCCAGCAGCTCGGACAGGAACACTGAAGCTTTCTTT
.,TRBJ2-3,few,TRBV19,CASRRSAGRSTDTQYF,TGTGCCAGTAGAAGGAGCGCGGGACGGAGCACAGATACGCAGTATTTT
.,TRBJ2-5,few,TRBV13,CASSLGTGETQYF,TGTGCCAGCAGCTTGGGGACTGGAGAGACCCAGTACTTC
.,TRBJ2-4,many,TRBV4-2,CASSPEGGSIQYF,TGTGCCAGCAGCCCTGAGGGTGGGAGCATTCAGTACTTC
TRBD2,TRBJ2-4,many,TRBV5-4,CASRPGLAGVNIQYF,TGTGCCAGCAGGCCCGGACTAGCGGGAGTAAACATTCAGTACTTC
.,TRBJ1-3,many,TRBV19,CASSTEGGNAYF,TGTGCCAGTAGTACCGAAGGAGGGAATGCATATTTT
TRBD2,TRBJ2-1,many,TRBV10-3,CAISAPGGSYNEQFF,TGTGCCATCAGTGCCCCGGGAGGGTCCTACAATGAGCAGTTCTTC
.,TRBJ1-4,many,TRBV2,CASSEYPGKLFF,TGTGCCAGCAGTGAATATCCCGGGAAACTGTTTTTT
.,TRBJ2-7,many,TRBV29-1,CSALGGQASVDEQYF,TGCAGCGCCTTGGGTGGCCAGGCGTCCGTGGACGAGCAGTACTTC
TRBD2,TRBJ2-1,many,TRBV19,CASKTSGLSNEQFF,TGTGCCAGTAAGACTAGCGGGTTGTCGAATGAGCAGTTCTTC
TRBD1,TRBJ1-1,many,TRBV11-2,CASSSQGGTEAFF,TGTGCCAGCAGCTCTCAGGGGGGCACTGAAGCTTTCTTT
TRBD1,TRBJ1-1,many,TRBV9,CASSHPGGLNTEAFF,TGTGCCAGCAGCCATCCAGGGGGACTGAACACTGAAGCTTTCTTT
.,TRBJ2-1,many,TRBV11-2,CASSLTGFTSYNEQFF,TGTGCCAGCAGCTTAACAGGGTTCACCTCCTACAATGAGCAGTTCTTC
.,TRBJ2-1,many,TRBV27,CASWAQTEQFF,TGTGCCAGCTGGGCTCAAACGGAGCAGTTCTTC
TRBD1,TRBJ1-2,many,TRBV5-1,CASSLGQGDGYTF,TGCGCCAGCAGCTTGGGGCAGGGGGATGGCTACACCTTC
.,TRBJ2-1,many,TRBV5-1,CASSPTGTNEQFF,TGCGCCAGCAGCCCGACTGGAACCAATGAGCAGTTCTTC
.,TRBJ2-7,many,TRBV6-5,CASSYSWTGEVEQYF,TGTGCCAGCAGTTACTCTTGGACTGGGGAGGTCGAGCAGTACTTC
.,TRBJ2-4,few,TRBV29-1,CSVVRGSAQGGKDIQYF,TGCAGCGTTGTCCGAGGATCCGCTCAGGGAGGCAAAGACATTCAGTACTTC
TRBD1,TRBJ2-3,many,TRBV9,CASSVHRDREVTQYF,TGTGCCAGCAGCGTACACCGGGACAGGGAGGTGACGCAGTATTTT
TRBD2,TRBJ2-1,many,TRBV6-5,CASGLAPYNEQFF,TGTGCCAGCGGACTAGCTCCCTACAATGAGCAGTTCTTC
.,TRBJ2-7,many,TRBV4-2,CASSQGTSYEQYF,TGTGCCAGCAGCCAAGGTACTAGCTACGAGCAGTACTTC
TRBD1,TRBJ1-2,many,TRBV10-3,CAISEPGQGFNGYTF,TGTGCCATCAGTGAACCGGGACAGGGGTTCAATGGCTACACCTTC
TRBD1,TRBJ2-7,.,TRBV7-9,CASSSRGPSYEQYF,TGTGCCAGCAGCTCCAGGGGGCCCTCCTACGAGCAGTACTTC
.,TRBJ1-2,many,TRBV27,CASSLLRDSYGYTF,TGTGCCAGCAGTTTATTGAGAGACTCCTATGGCTACACCTTC
TRBD2,TRBJ2-1,many,TRBV7-3,CASSLSGGGYNEQFF,TGTGCCAGCAGCTTAAGCGGGGGGGGATACAATGAGCAGTTCTTC
.,TRBJ2-1,few,TRBV5-8,CASSLAGRPYNEQFF,TGTGCCAGCAGCTTGGCGGGGAGGCCTTATAATGAGCAGTTCTTC
.,TRBJ1-5,many,TRBV7-9,CASSPTESGNQPQHF,TGTGCCAGCAGCCCCACTGAATCCGGCAATCAGCCCCAGCATTTT
.,TRBJ2-3,many,TRBV5-1,CASSFFRGEKDTQYF,TGCGCCAGCAGCTTCTTCAGGGGAGAGAAAGATACGCAGTATTTT
TRBD1,TRBJ1-5,few,TRBV10-3,CATVQGLSSQPQHF,TGTGCCACCGTACAGGGGTTGAGCAGTCAGCCCCAGCATTTT
TRBD2,TRBJ2-7,many,TRBV29-1,CSIRTSDEQYF,TGCAGCATTCGGACTAGTGACGAGCAGTACTTC
.,TRBJ1-2,many,TRBV7-2,CASSLDPSSGYTF,TGTGCCAGCAGCTTAGATCCCTCGTCTGGCTACACCTTC
TRBD1,TRBJ1-5,.,TRBV9,CASSAGITGGSQPQHF,TGTGCCAGCAGCGCCGGGATAACAGGGGGCAGTCAGCCCCAGCATTTT
.,TRBJ2-5,few,TRBV7-3,CASSRGGTEAQYF,TGTGCCAGCAGTAGGGGGGGTACGGAGGCCCAGTACTTC
.,TRBJ2-7,many,TRBV5-5,CASKTDWGGAYEQYF,TGTGCCAGCAAGACCGATTGGGGCGGGGCCTACGAGCAGTACTTC
TRBD2,TRBJ2-5,many,TRBV5-4,CASSLRVQAGVGETQYF,TGTGCCAGCAGCCTCAGGGTGCAAGCGGGAGTAGGGGAGACCCAGTACTTC
.,TRBJ1-2,many,TRBV27,CASREIPYGYTF,TGTGCCAGCAGGGAGATCCCCTATGGCTACACCTTC
.,TRBJ2-7,many,TRBV15,CATSRDRRGLGEQYF,TGTGCCACCAGCAGAGATAGGAGGGGGCTAGGTGAGCAGTACTTC
TRBD1,TRBJ1-2,many,TRBV27,CASSPGTGGRFTYGYTF,TGTGCCAGCAGTCCCGGGACAGGGGGCCGGTTCACCTATGGCTACACCTTC
TRBD1,TRBJ1-4,many,TRBV5-1,CASSQPGQGEKLFF,TGCGCCAGCAGCCAGCCCGGACAGGGTGAAAAACTGTTTTTT